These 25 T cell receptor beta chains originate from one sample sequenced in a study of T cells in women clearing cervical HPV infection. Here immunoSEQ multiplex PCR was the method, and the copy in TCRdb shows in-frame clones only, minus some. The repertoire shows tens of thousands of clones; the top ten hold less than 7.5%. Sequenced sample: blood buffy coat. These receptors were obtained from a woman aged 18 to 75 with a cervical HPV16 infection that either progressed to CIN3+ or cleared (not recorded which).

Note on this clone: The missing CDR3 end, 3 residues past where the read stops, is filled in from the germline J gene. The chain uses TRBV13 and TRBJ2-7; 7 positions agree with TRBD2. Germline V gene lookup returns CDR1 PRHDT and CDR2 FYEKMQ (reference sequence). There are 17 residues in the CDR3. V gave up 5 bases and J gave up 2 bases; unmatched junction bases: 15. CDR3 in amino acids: CASSNAGLASGTYEQYF. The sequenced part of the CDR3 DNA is TGTGCCAGCAGCAATGCCGGTTTGGCTAGCGGCACCTACGAG.

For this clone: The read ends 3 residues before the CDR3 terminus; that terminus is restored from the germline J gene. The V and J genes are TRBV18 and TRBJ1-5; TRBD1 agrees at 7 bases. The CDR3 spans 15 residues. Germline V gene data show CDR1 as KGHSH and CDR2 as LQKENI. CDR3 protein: CASSPSGGETDPQHF. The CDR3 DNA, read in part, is TGTGCCAGCTCACCCTCAGGGGGTGAGACAGATCCC.

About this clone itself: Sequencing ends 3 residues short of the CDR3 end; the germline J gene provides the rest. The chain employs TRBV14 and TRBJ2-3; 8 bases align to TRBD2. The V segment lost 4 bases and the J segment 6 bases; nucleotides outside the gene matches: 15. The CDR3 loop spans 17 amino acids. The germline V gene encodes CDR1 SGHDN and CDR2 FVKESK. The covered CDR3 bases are TGTGCCAGCAGCCGCGTCCTAGCGGGCTCGGCGGCGGATACG. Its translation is CASSRVLAGSAADT. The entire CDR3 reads CASSRVLAGSAADTQYF. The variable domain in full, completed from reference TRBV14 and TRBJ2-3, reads EAGVTQFPSHSVIEKGQTVTLRCDPISGHDNLYWYRRVMGKEIKFLLHFVKESKQDESGMPNNRFLAERTGGTYSTLKVQPAELEDSGVYFCASSRVLAGSAADTQYFGPGTRLTVL.

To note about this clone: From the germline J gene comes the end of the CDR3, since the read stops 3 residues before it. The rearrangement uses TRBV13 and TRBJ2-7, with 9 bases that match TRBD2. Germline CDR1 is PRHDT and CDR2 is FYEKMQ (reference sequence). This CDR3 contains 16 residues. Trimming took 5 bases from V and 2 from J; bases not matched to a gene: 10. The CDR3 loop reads CASSRRTSVITYEQYF. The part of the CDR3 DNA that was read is TGTGCCAGCAGCCGGAGGACTAGCGTGATTACCTACGAG.

CDR3 sequence reads: CASSPPRTKREFNEQFF. The CDR3 bases that were read are TGTGCCAGCTCACCACCACGGACTAAGCGGGAGTTCAATGAG. V usage is TRBV18 and J usage is TRBJ2-1, with 8 bases aligning to TRBD2. The CDR3 goes on 3 residues after the read ends, and that part is filled in from the germline J gene. This CDR3 comprises 17 residues. The junction had 10 bases not matched to a gene; V was cut back by 0 bases and J by 6 bases. CDR1 is KGHSH, CDR2 LQKENI, per germline.

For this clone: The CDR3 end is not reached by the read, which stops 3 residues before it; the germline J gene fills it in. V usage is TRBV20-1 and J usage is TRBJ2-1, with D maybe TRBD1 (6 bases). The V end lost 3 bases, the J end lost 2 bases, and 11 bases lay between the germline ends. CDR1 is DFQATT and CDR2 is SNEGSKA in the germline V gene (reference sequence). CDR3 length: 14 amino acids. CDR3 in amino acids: CSASGDNAYNEQFF. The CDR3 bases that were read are TGCAGTGCTAGTGGGGACAATGCCTACAATGAG.

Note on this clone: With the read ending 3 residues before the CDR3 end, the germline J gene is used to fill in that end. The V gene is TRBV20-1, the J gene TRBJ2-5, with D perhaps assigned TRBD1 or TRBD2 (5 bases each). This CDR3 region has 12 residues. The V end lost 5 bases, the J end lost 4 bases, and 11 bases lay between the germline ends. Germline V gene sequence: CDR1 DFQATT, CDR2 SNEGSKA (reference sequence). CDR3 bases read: TGCAGTGCTGGAAGAGGGGCAGAGACC. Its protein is CSAGRGAET. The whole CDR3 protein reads CSAGRGAETQYF.

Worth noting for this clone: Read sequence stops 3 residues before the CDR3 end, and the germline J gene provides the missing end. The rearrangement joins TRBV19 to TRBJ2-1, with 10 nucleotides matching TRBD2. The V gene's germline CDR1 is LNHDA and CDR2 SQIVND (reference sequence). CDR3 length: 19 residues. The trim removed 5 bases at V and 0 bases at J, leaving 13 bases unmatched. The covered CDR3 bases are TGTGCCAGTAGTCCTGGAGGGACTAGCGTGATGAGCTCCTACAATGAG. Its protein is CASSPGGTSVMSSYNE. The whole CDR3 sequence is CASSPGGTSVMSSYNEQFF.

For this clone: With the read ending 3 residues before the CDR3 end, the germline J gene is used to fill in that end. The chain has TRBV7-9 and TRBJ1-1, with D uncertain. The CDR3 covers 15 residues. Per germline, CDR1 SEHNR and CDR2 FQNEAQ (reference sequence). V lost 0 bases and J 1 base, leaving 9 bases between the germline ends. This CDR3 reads CASSLAPSENTEAFF. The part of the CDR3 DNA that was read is TGTGCCAGCAGCTTAGCTCCCAGTGAGAACACTGAA.

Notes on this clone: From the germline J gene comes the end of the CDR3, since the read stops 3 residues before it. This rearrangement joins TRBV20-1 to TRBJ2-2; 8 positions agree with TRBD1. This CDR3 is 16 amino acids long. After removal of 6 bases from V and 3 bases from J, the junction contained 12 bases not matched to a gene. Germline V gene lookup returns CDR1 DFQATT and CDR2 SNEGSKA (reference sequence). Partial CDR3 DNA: TGCAGTGCACGAGACCCGAAACAGGGGGACACCGGGGAG. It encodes CSARDPKQGDTGE. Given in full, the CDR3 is CSARDPKQGDTGELFF.

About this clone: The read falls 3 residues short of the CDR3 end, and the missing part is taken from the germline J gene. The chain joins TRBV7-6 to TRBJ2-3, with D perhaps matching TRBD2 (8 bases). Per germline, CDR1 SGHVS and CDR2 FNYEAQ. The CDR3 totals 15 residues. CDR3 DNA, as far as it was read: TGTGCCAGCAGCTTGGGACTAGGGGGCACGGGGACG. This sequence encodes CASSLGLGGTGT. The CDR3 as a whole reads CASSLGLGGTGTQYF. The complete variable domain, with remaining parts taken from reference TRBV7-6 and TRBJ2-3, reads GAGVSQSPRYKVTKRGQDVALRCDPISGHVSLYWYRQALGQGPEFLTYFNYEAQQDKSGLPNDRFSAERPEGSISTLTIQRTEQRDSAMYRCASSLGLGGTGTQYFGPGTRLTVL.

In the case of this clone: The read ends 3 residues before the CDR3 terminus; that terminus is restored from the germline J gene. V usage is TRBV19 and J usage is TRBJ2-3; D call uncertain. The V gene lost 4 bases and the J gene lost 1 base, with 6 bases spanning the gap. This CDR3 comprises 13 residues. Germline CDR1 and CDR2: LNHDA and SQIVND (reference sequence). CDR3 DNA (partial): TGTGCCAGTAGTACCCTCGGCACAGATACG. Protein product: CASSTLGTDT. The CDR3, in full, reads CASSTLGTDTQYF.

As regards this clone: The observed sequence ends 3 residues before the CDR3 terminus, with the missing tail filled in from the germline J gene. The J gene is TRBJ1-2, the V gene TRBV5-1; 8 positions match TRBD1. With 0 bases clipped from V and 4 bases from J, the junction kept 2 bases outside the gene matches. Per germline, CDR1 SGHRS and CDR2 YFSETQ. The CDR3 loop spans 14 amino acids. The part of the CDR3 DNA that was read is TGCGCCAGCAGCTTGGAAGGGACAGGCTATGGC. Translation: CASSLEGTGYG. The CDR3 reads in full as CASSLEGTGYGYTF.

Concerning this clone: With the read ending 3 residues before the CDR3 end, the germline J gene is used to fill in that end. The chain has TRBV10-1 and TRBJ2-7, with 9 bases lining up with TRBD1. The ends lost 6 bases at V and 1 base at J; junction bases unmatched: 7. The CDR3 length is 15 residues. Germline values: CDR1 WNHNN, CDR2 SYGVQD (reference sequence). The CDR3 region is CASSGTGKGSYEQYF. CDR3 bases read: TGCGCCAGCAGCGGGACAGGGAAAGGGTCCTACGAG.

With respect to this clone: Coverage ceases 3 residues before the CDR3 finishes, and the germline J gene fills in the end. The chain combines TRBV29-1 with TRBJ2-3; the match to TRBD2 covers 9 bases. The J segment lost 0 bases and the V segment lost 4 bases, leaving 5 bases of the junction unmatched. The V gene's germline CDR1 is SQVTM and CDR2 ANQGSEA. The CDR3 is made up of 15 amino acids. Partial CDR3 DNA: TGCAGCGTTGTAGGGACTAGCACAAGCACAGATACG. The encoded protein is CSVVGTSTSTDT. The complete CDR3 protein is CSVVGTSTSTDTQYF.

This CDR3 is CASSPPTGGRTEAFF. The DNA read from the CDR3 is TGTGCCAGCAGCCCCCCCACCGGGGGGCGGACTGAA. The rearrangement links TRBV13 to TRBJ1-1, with D perhaps matching TRBD1 (6 bases). The read terminates 3 residues before the CDR3 end, so the remaining end is supplied by the germline J gene. This CDR3 has 15 residues. CDR1 and CDR2 from the germline V gene are PRHDT and FYEKMQ (reference sequence). Trimming removed 5 bases from V and 5 bases from J, with 18 bases in between.

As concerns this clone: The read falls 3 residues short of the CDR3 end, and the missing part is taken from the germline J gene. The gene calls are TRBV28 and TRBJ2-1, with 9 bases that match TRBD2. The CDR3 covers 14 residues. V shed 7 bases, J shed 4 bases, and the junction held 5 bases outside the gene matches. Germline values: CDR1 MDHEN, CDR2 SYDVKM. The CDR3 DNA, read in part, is TGTGCCAGCAAGCGTAGCGGGAGTTACAATGAG. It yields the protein CASKRSGSYNE. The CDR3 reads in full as CASKRSGSYNEQFF. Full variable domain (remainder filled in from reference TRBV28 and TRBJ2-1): DVKVTQSSRYLVKRTGEKVFLECVQDMDHENMFWYRQDPGLGLRLIYFSYDVKMKEKGDIPEGYSVSREKKERFSLILESASTNQTSMYLCASKRSGSYNEQFFGPGTRLTVL.

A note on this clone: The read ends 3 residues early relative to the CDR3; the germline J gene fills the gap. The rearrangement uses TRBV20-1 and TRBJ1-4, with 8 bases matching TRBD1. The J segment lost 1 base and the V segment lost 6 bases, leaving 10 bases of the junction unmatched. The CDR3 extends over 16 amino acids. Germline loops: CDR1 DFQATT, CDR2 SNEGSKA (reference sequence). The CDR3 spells CSAPSLTGGTNEKLFF. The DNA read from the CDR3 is TGCAGTGCCCCGTCACTTACAGGGGGAACTAATGAAAAA.

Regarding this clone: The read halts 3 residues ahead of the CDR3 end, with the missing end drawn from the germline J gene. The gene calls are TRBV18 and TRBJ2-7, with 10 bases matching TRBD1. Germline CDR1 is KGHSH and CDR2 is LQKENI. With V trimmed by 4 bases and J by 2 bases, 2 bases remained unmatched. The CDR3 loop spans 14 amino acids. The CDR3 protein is CASSHGTGAYEQYF. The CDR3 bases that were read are TGTGCCAGCTCACACGGGACAGGGGCCTACGAG.

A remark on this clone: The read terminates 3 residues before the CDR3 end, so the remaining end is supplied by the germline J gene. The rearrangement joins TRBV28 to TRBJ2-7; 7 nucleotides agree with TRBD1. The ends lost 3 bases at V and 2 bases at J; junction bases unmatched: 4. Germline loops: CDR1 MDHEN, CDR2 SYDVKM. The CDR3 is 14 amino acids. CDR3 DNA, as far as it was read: TGTGCCAGCAGTTTCTCCACAGGGGCCTACGAG. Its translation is CASSFSTGAYE. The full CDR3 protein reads CASSFSTGAYEQYF.

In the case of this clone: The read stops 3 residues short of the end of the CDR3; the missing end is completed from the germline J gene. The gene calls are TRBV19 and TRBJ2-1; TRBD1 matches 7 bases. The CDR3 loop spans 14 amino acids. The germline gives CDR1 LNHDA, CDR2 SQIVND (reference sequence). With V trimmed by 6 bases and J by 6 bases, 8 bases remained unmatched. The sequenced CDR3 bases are TGTGCCAGTAGCCCCGGGACAGTTTCCAATGAG. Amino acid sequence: CASSPGTVSNE. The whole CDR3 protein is CASSPGTVSNEQFF.

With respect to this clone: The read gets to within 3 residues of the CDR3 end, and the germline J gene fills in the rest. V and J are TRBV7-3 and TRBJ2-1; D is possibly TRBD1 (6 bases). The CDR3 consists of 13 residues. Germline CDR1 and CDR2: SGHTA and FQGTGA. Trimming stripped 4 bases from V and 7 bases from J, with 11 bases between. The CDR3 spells CASSSEQGNEQFF. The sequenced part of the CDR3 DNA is TGTGCCAGCAGCTCGGAACAGGGTAATGAG. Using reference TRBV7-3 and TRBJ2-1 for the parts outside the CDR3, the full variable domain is GAGVSQTPSNKVTEKGKYVELRCDPISGHTALYWYRQSLGQGPEFLIYFQGTGAADDSGLPNDRFFAVRPEGSVSTLKIQRTERGDSAVYLCASSSEQGNEQFFGPGTRLTVL.

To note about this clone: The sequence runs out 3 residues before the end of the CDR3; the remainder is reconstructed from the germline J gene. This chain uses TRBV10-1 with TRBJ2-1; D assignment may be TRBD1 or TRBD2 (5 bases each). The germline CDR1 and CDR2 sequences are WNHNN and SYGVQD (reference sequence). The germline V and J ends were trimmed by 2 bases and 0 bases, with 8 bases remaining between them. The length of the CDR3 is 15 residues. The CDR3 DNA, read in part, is TGCGCCAGCAGTGAGAAGAGGGGCTCCTACAATGAG. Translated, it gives CASSEKRGSYNE. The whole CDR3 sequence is CASSEKRGSYNEQFF.

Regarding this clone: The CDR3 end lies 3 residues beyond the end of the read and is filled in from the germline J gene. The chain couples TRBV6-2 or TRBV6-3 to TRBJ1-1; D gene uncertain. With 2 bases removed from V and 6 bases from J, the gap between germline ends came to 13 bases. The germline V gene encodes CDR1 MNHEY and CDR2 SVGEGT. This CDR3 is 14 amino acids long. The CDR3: CASSYDRVGAEAFF. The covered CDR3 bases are TGTGCCAGCAGTTACGACCGGGTAGGCGCTGAA.

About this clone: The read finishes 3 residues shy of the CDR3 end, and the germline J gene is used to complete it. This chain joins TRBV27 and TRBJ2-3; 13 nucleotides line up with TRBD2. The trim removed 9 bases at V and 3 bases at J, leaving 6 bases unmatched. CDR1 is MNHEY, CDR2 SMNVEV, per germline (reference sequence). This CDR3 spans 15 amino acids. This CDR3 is CASRLAGGGTDTQYF. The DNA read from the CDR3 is TGTGCCAGTAGACTAGCGGGAGGTGGAACAGATACG.